The T cell receptor beta chain described here comes from a study of cytomegalovirus exposure and HLA in healthy donors. PCR was performed using 60 Vbeta and 13 Jbeta primers. Profiling relied on immunoSEQ multiplex PCR, and the TCRdb table lists in-frame clones only, not all of them. The table records about 130,000 clones, 70% to 80% of them present only once. This CDR3 spans 18 amino acids. The germline CDR1 and CDR2 sequences are LGHNA and YSLEER. The study, taken as a whole, reports: The analysis excluded some indistinguishable V segments, including TRBV6-2 and TRBV6-3.

A remark on this clone: The antigen remains unidentified. The junction shows a germline mismatch at one end, possibly a read error.

This clonotype was obtained from a man between 25 and 39 years old in good health and CMV-seronegative. The material sequenced was PBMCs. J is TRBJ1-2 and V is TRBV4-3; 7 nucleotides line up with TRBD1. CDR3 in amino acids: CASSQDLRTGADNHGYTF. The CDR3 nucleotides are TGCGCCAGCAGCCAAGATCTTCGGACAGGTGCCGATAACCATGGCTACACCTTC.